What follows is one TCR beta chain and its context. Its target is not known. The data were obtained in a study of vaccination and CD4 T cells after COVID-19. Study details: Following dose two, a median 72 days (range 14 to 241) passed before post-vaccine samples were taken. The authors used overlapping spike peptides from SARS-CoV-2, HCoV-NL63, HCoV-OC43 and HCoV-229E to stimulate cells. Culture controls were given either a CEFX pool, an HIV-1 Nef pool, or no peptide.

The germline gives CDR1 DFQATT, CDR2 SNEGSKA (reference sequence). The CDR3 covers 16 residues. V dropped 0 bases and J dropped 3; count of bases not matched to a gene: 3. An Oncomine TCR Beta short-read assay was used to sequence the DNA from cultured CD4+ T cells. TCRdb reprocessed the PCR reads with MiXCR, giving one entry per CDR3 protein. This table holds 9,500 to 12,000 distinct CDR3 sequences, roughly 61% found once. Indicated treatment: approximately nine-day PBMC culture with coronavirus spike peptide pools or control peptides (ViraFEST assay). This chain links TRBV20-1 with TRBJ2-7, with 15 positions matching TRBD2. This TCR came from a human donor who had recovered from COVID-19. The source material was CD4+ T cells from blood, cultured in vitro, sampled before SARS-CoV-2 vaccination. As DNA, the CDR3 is TGCAGTGCTAGAGAAGGGACTAGCGGGAGGTTCTACGAGCAGTACTTC. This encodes CSAREGTSGRFYEQYF.